The text below deals with one T cell receptor (beta chain). This clone's antigen is unknown. Base qualities are missing; no much larger clone stands one base away. This entry belongs to a study of blood T cell repertoires in COVID-19 (dated by TCRdb to 2019 to 2021). About the full investigation: The collaborator samples originated in the United States, Italy and Spain and spanned the acute and convalescent phases of COVID-19. The samples were drawn from the first 160 participants of the ongoing ImmuneRACE study and from 1,254 subjects provided by 6 global collaborators. A de-identified subject ID, COVID-19 status, age in years and sex were almost always included in the sample metadata. The repertoires were released in a freely available public database meant as a resource for research on the immune response to SARS-CoV-2. The prospective study material was composed of cDNA or gDNA derived from T cells, B-cell-depleted T cells, or PBMCs. Where available, HLA class I and class II types were taken from metadata supplied by the sample provider and were not determined by assay-based typing. Deeply sampled blood TCRbeta repertoires from subjects exposed to, actively infected with, or recovered from COVID-19 were included in the dataset. Broader findings and caveats from the paper: The amount of clinical and demographic metadata varied by source and participant and was provided uncurated.

Collaborating institutions collected whole blood in K2EDTA tubes following their own protocols. For TCRbeta analysis, collaborator samples were shipped as frozen whole blood, as isolated PBMCs, or as DNA extracted from either sample type. From a lookup of the germline V gene (reference sequence), CDR1 and CDR2 are PRHDT and FYEKMQ. Reading from cysteine to phenylalanine, the CDR3 counts 14 amino acids. Only CDR3 DNA is held: 42 bases, read in frame from base 1. Germline trimming amounts to 5 bases on V and 6 bases on J, with 4 as the count of junction bases outside the gene matches. The immunoSEQ Assay, a bias-controlled multiplex PCR, was used to amplify TCRbeta CDR3 regions from genomic DNA. From the authors' description of their analysis: The number of nucleated cells in each sample was estimated by amplification of reference gene primers within the assay. To quantify the absolute abundance of each unique TCRbeta CDR3 rearrangement, sequence reads were collapsed and filtered. Productive Simpson clonality was computed per sample as the square root of Simpson's diversity index over productive rearrangements. The clones in this table, taken by TCRdb from immuneACCESS, are in-frame only. Not every clone is retained; where verified, under half of the shortfall comes from an unresolved V gene, and the cause of the rest is unknown. V, J and clone size are taken as reported in that table, and D and trimming were inferred from the DNA itself. Within this sample are about 160,000 clones, with around 77% of them counted one time only. Together, the top ten hold around 2.7% of the sample.

The chain joins TRBV13 to TRBJ1-4, with 9 bases in between that match TRBD1. The receptor was isolated from a man between 65 and 85 years old with acute or convalescent COVID-19. Sequencing was done on a sample of peripheral blood. Read as DNA, the sequence is TGTGCCAGCAGCCCGGGACAGGGCGATGAAAAACTGTTTTTT. Its protein product is CASSPGQGDEKLFF. Joined to the reference TRBV13 and TRBJ1-4 proteins, this CDR3 gives the full variable domain: AAGVIQSPRHLIKEKRETATLKCYPIPRHDTVYWYQQGPGQDPQFLISFYEKMQSDKGSIPDRFSAQQFSDYHSELNMSSLELGDSALYFCASSPGQGDEKLFFGSGTQLSVL.